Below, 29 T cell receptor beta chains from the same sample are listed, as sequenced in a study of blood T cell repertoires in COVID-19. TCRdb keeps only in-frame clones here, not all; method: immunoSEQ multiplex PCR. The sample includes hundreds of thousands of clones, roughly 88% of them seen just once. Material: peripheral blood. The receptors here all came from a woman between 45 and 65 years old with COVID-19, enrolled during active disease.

The DNA for the CDR3 is TGTGCCAGCAGCTTTGGCAGAAAGACCTACGAGCAGTACTTC. This translates into CASSFGRKTYEQYF. The gene calls are TRBV11-2 and TRBJ2-7; no firm D call. The germline gives CDR1 SGHAT, CDR2 FQNNGV. CDR3 length: 14 amino acids. The germline V and J ends were trimmed by 3 bases and 2 bases, with 11 bases remaining between them.

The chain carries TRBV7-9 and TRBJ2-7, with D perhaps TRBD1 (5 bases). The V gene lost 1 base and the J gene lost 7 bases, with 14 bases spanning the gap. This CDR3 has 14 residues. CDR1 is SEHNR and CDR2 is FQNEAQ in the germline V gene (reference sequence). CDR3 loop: CASSLVRGASEQYF. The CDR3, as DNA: TGTGCCAGCAGCTTAGTAAGGGGCGCGAGTGAGCAGTACTTC.

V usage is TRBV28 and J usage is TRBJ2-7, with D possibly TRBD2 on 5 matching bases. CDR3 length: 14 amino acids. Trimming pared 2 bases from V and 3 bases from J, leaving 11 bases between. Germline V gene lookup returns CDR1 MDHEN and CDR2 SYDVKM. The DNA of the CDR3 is TGTGCCAGCAGTTTAGGCGGGCCGATCTACGAGCAGTACTTC. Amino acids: CASSLGGPIYEQYF. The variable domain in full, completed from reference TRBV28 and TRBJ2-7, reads DVKVTQSSRYLVKRTGEKVFLECVQDMDHENMFWYRQDPGLGLRLIYFSYDVKMKEKGDIPEGYSVSREKKERFSLILESASTNQTSMYLCASSLGGPIYEQYFGPGTRLTVT.

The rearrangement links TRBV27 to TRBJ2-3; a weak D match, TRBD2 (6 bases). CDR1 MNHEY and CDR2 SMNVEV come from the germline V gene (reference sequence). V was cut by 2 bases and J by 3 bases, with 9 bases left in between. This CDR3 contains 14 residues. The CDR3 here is CASSLGAGTDTQYF. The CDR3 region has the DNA TGTGCCAGCAGTTTAGGGGCGGGGACAGATACGCAGTATTTT.

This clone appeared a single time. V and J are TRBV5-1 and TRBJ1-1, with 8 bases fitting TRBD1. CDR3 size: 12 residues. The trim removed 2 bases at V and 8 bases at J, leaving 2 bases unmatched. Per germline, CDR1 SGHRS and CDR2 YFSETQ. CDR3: CASSLQGVEAFF. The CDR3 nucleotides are TGCGCCAGCAGCTTACAGGGGGTCGAAGCTTTCTTT.

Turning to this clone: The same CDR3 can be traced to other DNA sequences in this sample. Written as DNA, the CDR3 is TGCGCCAGCAGCTTGGCCGGACAGAACACTGAAGCTTTCTTT. It encodes CASSLAGQNTEAFF. The gene calls are TRBV5-1 and TRBJ1-1, with D possibly being TRBD1 (5 bases). The CDR3 spans 14 residues. Germline CDR1 is SGHRS and CDR2 is YFSETQ. Trimming pared 0 bases from V and 1 base from J, leaving 7 bases between.

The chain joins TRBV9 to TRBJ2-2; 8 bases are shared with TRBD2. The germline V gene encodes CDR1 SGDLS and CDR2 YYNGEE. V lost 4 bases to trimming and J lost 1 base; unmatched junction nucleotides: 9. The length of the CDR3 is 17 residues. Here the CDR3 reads CASSSRAGALNTGELFF. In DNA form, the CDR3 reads TGTGCCAGCAGCTCTCGAGCGGGGGCCTTGAACACCGGGGAGCTGTTTTTT.

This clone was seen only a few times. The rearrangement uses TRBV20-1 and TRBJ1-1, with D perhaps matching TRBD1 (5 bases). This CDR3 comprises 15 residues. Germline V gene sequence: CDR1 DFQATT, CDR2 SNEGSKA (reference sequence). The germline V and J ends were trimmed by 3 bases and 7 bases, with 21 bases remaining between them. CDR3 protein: CSASGTGGGIIEAFF. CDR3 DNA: TGCAGTGCTAGTGGAACTGGCGGGGGGATAATTGAAGCTTTCTTT.

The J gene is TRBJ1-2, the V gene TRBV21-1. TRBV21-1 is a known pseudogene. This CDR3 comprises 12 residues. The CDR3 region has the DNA TGTGCCAGCAGCAAAAACTACTGGGGCTACACCTTC. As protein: CASSKNYWGYTF.

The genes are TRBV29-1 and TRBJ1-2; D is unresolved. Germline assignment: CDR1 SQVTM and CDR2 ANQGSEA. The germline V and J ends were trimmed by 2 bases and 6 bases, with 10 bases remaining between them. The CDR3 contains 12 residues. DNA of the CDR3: TGCAGCGTTGAAAAACCCGGGGATGGCTACACCTTC. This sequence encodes CSVEKPGDGYTF.

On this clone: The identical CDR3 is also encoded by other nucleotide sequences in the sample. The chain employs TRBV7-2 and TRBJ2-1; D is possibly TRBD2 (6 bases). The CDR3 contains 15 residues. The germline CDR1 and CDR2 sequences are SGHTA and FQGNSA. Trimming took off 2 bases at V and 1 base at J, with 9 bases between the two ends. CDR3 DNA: TGTGCCAGCAGCTTATCCGGGGGATCCTACAATGAGCAGTTCTTC. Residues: CASSLSGGSYNEQFF.

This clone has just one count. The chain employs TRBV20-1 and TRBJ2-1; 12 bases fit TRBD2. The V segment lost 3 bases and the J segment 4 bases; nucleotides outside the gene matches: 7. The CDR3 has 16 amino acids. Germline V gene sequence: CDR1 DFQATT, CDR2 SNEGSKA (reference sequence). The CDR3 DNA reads TGCAGTGCTAGTGTACTAGCGGGGGGAGTATACAATGAGCAGTTCTTC. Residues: CSASVLAGGVYNEQFF.

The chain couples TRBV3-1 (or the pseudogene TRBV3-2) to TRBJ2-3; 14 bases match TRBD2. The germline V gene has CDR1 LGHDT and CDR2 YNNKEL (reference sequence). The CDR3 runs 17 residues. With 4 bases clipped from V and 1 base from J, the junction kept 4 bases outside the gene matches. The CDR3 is CASSRGTSGGRTDTQYF. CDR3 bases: TGTGCCAGCAGCCGAGGGACTAGCGGGGGCCGCACAGATACGCAGTATTTT.

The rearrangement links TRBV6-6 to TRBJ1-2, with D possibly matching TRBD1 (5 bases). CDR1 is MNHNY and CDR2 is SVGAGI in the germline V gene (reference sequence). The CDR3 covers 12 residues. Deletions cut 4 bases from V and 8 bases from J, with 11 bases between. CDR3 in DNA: TGTGCCAGCAGTTTAATAGGGGAAGGCTACACCTTC. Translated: CASSLIGEGYTF.

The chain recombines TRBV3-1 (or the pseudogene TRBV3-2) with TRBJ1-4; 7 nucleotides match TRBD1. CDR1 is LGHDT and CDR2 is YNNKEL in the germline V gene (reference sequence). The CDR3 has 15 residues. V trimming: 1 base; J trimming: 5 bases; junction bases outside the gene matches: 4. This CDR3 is CASSQAGQANEKLFF. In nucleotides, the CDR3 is TGTGCCAGCAGCCAAGCCGGACAGGCAAATGAAAAACTGTTTTTT.

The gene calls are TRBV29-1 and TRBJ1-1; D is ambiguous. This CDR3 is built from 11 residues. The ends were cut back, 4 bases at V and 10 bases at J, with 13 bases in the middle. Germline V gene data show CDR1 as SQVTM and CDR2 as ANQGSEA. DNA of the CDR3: TGCAGCGTTGGTCCCAGCGATGGAGCTTTCTTT. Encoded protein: CSVGPSDGAFF.

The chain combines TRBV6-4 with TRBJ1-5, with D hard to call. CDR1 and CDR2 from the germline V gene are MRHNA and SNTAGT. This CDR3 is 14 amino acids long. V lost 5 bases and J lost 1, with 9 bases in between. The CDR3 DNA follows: TGTGCCAGCAGTCCGGGAGAGAGCAATCAGCCCCAGCATTTT. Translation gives CASSPGESNQPQHF.

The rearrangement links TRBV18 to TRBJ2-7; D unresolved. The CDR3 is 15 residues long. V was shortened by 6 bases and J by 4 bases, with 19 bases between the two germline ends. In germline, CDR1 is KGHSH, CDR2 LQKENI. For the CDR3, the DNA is TGTGCCAGCTCGCCCGGTGGTCTCACTTCTTACGAGCAGTACTTC. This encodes CASSPGGLTSYEQYF.

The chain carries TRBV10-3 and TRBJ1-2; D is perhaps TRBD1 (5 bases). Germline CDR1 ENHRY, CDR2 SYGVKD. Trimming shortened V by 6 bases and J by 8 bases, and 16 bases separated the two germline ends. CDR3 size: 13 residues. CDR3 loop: CAIRDTEPPGYTF. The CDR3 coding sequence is TGTGCCATCAGGGACACGGAACCCCCAGGCTACACCTTC.

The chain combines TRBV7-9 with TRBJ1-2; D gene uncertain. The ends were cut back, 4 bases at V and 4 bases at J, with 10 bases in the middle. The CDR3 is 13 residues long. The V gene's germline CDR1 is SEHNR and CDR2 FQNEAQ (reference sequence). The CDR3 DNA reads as TGTGCCAGCAGCTCCGGATGGAGCTATGGCTACACCTTC. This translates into CASSSGWSYGYTF.

The CDR3: CASSGTGITEAFF. The DNA for the CDR3 is TGTGCCAGCAGTGGGACAGGGATCACTGAAGCTTTCTTT. The chain uses TRBV25-1 and TRBJ1-1, with 8 bases fitting TRBD1. The CDR3 is 13 residues long. V trimming: 4 bases; J trimming: 4 bases; junction bases outside the gene matches: 2. CDR1 is MGHDK and CDR2 is SYGVNS in the germline V gene.

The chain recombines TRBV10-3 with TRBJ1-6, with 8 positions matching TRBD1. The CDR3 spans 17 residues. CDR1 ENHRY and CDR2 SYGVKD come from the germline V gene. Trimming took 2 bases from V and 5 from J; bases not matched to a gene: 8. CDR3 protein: CAISERGVDRDNSPLHF. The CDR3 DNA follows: TGTGCCATCAGTGAGAGGGGGGTGGACAGGGATAATTCACCCCTCCACTTT.

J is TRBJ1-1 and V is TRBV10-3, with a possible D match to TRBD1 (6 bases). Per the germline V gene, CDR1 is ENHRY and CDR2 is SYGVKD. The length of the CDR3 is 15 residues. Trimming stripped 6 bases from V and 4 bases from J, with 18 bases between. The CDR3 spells CAIRPRGAGGTEAFF. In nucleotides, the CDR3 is TGTGCCATCAGGCCCCGGGGGGCCGGGGGCACTGAAGCTTTCTTT.

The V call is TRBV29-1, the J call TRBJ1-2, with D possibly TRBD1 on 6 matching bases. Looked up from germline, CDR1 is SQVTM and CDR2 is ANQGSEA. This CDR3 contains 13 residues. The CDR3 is CSAQGFAGYGYTF. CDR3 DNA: TGCAGTGCACAGGGCTTCGCCGGCTATGGCTACACCTTC.

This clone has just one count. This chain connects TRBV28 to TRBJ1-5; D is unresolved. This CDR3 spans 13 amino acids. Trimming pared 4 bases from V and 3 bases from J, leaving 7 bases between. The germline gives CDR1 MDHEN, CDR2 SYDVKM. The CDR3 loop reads CASSSQDNQPQHF. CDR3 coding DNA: TGTGCCAGCAGTTCCCAGGACAATCAGCCCCAGCATTTT.

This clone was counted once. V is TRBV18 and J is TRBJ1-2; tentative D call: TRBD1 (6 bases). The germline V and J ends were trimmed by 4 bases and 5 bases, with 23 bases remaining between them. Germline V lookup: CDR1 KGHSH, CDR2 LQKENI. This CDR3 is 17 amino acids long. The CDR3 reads CASSREQGSAGGYGYTF. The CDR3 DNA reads TGTGCCAGCTCACGCGAACAGGGTTCTGCTGGGGGATATGGCTACACCTTC.

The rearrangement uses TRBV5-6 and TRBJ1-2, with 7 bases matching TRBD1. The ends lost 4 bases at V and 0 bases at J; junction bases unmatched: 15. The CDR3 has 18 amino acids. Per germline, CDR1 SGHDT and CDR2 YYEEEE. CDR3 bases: TGTGCCAGCAGCCCGAAGGACAGGCTTGACATTACTAACTATGGCTACACCTTC. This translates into CASSPKDRLDITNYGYTF.

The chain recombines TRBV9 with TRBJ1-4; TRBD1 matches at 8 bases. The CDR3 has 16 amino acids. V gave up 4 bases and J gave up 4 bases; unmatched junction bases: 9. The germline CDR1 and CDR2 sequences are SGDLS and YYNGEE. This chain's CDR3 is CASSSPSGGVNEKLFF. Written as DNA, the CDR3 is TGTGCCAGCAGCTCCCCCTCAGGGGGCGTTAATGAAAAACTGTTTTTT.

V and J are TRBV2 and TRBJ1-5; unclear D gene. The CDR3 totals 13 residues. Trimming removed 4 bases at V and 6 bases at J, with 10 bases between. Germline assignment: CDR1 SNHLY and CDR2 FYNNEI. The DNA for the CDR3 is TGTGCCAGCAGTGGCCAGGATAGTCAGCCCCAGCATTTT. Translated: CASSGQDSQPQHF.